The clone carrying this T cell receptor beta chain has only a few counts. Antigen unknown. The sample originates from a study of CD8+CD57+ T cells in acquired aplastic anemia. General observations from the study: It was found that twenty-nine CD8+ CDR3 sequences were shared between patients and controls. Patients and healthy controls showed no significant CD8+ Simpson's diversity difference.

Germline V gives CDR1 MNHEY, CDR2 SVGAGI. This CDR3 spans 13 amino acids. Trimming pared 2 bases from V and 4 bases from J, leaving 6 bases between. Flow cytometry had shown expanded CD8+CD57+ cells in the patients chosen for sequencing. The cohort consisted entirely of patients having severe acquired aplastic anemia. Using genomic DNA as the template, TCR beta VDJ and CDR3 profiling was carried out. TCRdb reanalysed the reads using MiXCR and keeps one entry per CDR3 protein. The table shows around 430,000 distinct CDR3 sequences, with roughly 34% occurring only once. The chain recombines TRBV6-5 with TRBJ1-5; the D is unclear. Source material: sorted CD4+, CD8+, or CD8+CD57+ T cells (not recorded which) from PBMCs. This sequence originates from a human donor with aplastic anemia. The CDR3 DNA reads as TGTGCCAGCAGTTACGGGTTGAATCAGCCCCAGCATTTT. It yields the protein CASSYGLNQPQHF.